The rows below give T cell receptor beta chains drawn from one sample of a study of blood T cells in healthy people across ages. TCRdb ran MiXCR on the 5' RACE reads and lists one entry per CDR3 protein. The sample consists of fewer than 1,200,000 distinct CDR3 sequences, less than 25% of them appearing once. This sample was also put to use in a study of T cells of mothers and their children.

The sample consisted of blood. These receptor sequences come from a girl aged 2 to 10 in good health. Each CDR3 is given without its conserved first and last residue. Where a row states a size, it is once, few, many or the class of an expanded clone; other rows omit it.

abundance: .
j_gene: TRBJ1-6
v_gene: TRBV6-1
CDR3aa: ASSADRSSYNSPLH

abundance: few
j_gene: TRBJ2-4
v_gene: TRBV11-1
CDR3aa: ASSQYGWADKNIQY

abundance: .
j_gene: TRBJ1-3
v_gene: TRBV7-6
CDR3aa: ASSPQAGDSPLSGNTIY

abundance: few
j_gene: TRBJ1-2
v_gene: TRBV20-1
CDR3aa: SARAYPGTGGFAYGYT

abundance: few
j_gene: TRBJ2-3
v_gene: TRBV10-3
CDR3aa: ATLLNGDTDTQY

abundance: .
j_gene: .
v_gene: TRBV7-8
CDR3aa: ANSFIGTSGGNEQF

abundance: .
j_gene: .
v_gene: TRBV6-5
CDR3aa: ASSSSLEQF

abundance: few
j_gene: TRBJ2-1
v_gene: TRBV24-1
CDR3aa: ATSEGMLSYNEQF

abundance: .
j_gene: TRBJ1-1
v_gene: TRBV27
CDR3aa: ASSLRSLNTEAF

abundance: few
j_gene: TRBJ2-7
v_gene: TRBV27
CDR3aa: ASSRTGPSYEQY

abundance: few
j_gene: .
v_gene: TRBV27
CDR3aa: ASSLYGTGPFYNEQF

abundance: many
j_gene: TRBJ2-7
v_gene: TRBV7-2
CDR3aa: ASSLELAYEQY

abundance: .
j_gene: .
v_gene: TRBV28
CDR3aa: ASSLGGRRDEQF

abundance: few
j_gene: TRBJ2-7
v_gene: TRBV5-6
CDR3aa: ASSFGQGYHEQY

abundance: few
j_gene: TRBJ1-1
v_gene: TRBV2
CDR3aa: ATKDRMNTEAF

abundance: few
j_gene: TRBJ2-2
v_gene: TRBV7-6
CDR3aa: ASSLPRIGAAGELF

abundance: few
j_gene: TRBJ2-7
v_gene: TRBV29-1
CDR3aa: SVATNEQY

abundance: .
j_gene: .
v_gene: TRBV5-1
CDR3aa: ASSPTTSGNEQF

abundance: .
j_gene: .
v_gene: TRBV29-1
CDR3aa: SVVGAVTYEQY

abundance: few
j_gene: TRBJ2-7
v_gene: TRBV29-1
CDR3aa: SVEYPAFSSYEQY

abundance: .
j_gene: TRBJ1-1
v_gene: TRBV6-5
CDR3aa: ASSYSRDSSTEAF

abundance: .
j_gene: TRBJ1-2
v_gene: TRBV7-2
CDR3aa: ASSLAQVGNSYGYT

abundance: few
j_gene: TRBJ1-2
v_gene: TRBV11-1
CDR3aa: ASSQPGTDGYT

abundance: few
j_gene: TRBJ2-3
v_gene: TRBV12-3/TRBV12-4
CDR3aa: ASSLVLAGSTDTQY

abundance: .
j_gene: .
v_gene: TRBV20-1
CDR3aa: SLQREKMTYEQY

abundance: .
j_gene: TRBJ2-3
v_gene: TRBV2
CDR3aa: ASRETVGTQY

abundance: few
j_gene: TRBJ1-5
v_gene: TRBV6-2/TRBV6-3
CDR3aa: ASSSRNLGGQPQH

abundance: .
j_gene: TRBJ2-7
v_gene: TRBV6-1
CDR3aa: ASSEEARRYEQY

abundance: few
j_gene: TRBJ2-7
v_gene: TRBV20-1
CDR3aa: SAVSLAGGIYEQY

abundance: .
j_gene: TRBJ1-6
v_gene: TRBV25-1
CDR3aa: ASSELAGSSPLH

abundance: .
j_gene: TRBJ2-3
v_gene: TRBV6-6
CDR3aa: ASSYHGSAY

abundance: many
j_gene: TRBJ2-5
v_gene: TRBV12-3/TRBV12-4
CDR3aa: ASSPSLAGYQETQY

abundance: .
j_gene: .
v_gene: TRBV6-5
CDR3aa: ASSYSRRDRQF

abundance: .
j_gene: TRBJ2-6
v_gene: TRBV7-6
CDR3aa: ASSFIPRGGLNSGANVLT

abundance: .
j_gene: TRBJ2-3
v_gene: TRBV7-3
CDR3aa: ASSRPLGTQY

abundance: .
j_gene: .
v_gene: TRBV20-1
CDR3aa: SARVNQLLNQETQY

abundance: .
j_gene: TRBJ2-5
v_gene: TRBV28
CDR3aa: ASSLDGRWDEQY

abundance: .
j_gene: TRBJ2-7
v_gene: TRBV6-2/TRBV6-3
CDR3aa: ASSYALAGGEQY